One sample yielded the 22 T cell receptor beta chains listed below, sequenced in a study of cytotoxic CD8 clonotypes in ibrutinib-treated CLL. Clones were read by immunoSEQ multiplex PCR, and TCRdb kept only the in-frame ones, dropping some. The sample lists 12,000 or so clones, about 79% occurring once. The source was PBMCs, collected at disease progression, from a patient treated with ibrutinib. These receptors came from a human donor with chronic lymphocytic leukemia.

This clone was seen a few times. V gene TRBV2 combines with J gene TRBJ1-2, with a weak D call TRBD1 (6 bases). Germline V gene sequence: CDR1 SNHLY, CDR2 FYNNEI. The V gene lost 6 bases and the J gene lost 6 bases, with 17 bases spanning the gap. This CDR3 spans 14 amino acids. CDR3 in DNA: TGTGCCAGCAGCTTCAGGGGAGCCGGGGATGGCTACACCTTC. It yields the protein CASSFRGAGDGYTF.

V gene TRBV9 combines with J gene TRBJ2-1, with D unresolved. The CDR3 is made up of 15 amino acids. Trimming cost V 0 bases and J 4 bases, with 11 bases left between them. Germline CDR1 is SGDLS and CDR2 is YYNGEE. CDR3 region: CASSVDRTRYNEQFF. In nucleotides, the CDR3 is TGTGCCAGCAGCGTAGACCGGACGCGGTACAATGAGCAGTTCTTC.

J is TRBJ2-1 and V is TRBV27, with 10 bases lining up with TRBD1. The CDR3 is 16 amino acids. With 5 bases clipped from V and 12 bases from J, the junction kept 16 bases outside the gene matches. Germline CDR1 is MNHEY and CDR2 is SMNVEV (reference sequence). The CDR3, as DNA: TGTGCCAGCAGTCCCCCCGGGACAGGGGCATCCTGGGGGCAGTTCTTC. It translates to CASSPPGTGASWGQFF.

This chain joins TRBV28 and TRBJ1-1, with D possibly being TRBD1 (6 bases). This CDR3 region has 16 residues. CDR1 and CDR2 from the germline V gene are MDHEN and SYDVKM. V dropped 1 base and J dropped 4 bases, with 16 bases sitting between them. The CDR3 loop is CASSLSHLTGVTEAFF. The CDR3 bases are TGTGCCAGCAGTTTATCCCACCTGACAGGAGTCACTGAAGCTTTCTTT.

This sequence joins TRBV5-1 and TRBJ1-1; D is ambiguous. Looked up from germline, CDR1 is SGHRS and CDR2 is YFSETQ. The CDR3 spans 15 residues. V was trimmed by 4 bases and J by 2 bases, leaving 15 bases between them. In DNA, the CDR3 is TGCGCCAGCAGCGCCGAACCCCTTAAAAACACTGAAGCTTTCTTT. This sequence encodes CASSAEPLKNTEAFF. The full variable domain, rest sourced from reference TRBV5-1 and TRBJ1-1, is KAGVTQTPRYLIKTRGQQVTLSCSPISGHRSVSWYQQTPGQGLQFLFEYFSETQRNKGNFPGRFSGRQFSNSRSEMNVSTLELGDSALYLCASSAEPLKNTEAFFGQGTRLTVV.

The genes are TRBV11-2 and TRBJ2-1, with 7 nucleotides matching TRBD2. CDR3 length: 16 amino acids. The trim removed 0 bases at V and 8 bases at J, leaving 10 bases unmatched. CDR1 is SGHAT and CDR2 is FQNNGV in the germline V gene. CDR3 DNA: TGTGCCAGCAGCTTAGAGTTTGGGGGGGGAGGCGATGAGCAGTTCTTC. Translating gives CASSLEFGGGGDEQFF.

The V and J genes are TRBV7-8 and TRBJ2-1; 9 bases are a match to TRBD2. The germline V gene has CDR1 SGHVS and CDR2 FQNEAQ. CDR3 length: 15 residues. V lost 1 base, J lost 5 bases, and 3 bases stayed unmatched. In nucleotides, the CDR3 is TGTGCCAGCAGCTTAGTAGCGGGAGTTAACAATGAGCAGTTCTTC. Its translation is CASSLVAGVNNEQFF.

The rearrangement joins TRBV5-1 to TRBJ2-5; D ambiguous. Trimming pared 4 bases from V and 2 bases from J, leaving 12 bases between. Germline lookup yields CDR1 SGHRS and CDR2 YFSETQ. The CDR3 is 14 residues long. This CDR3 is CASSQTSPQETQYF. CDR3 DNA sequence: TGCGCCAGCAGCCAGACAAGCCCGCAAGAGACCCAGTACTTC.

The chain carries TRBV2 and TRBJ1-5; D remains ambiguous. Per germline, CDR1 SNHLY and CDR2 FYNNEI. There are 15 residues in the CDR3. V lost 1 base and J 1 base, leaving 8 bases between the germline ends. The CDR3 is CASSEEAQSNQPQHF. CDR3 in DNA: TGTGCCAGCAGTGAAGAAGCACAGAGCAATCAGCCCCAGCATTTT.

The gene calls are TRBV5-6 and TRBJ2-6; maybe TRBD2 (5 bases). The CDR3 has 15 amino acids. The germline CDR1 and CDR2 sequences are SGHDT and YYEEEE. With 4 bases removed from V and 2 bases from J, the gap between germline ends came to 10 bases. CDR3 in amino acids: CASSPRRTGANVLTF. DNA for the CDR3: TGTGCCAGCAGCCCACGGAGGACTGGGGCCAACGTCCTGACTTTC.

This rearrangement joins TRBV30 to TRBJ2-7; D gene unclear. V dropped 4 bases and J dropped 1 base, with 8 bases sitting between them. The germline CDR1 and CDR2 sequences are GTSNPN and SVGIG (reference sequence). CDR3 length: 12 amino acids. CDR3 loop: CAWMHRSYEQYF. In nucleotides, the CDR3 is TGTGCCTGGATGCACCGTTCCTACGAGCAGTACTTC.

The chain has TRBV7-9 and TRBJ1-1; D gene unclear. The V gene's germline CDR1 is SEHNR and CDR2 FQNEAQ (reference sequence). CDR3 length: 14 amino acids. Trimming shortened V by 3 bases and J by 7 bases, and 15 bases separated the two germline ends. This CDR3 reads CASSLAVNSIEAFF. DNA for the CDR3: TGTGCCAGCAGCTTGGCTGTAAATAGTATTGAAGCTTTCTTT.

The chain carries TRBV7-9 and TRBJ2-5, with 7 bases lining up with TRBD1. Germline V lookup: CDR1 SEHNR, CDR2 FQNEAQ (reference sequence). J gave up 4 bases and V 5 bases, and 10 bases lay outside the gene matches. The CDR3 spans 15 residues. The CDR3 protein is CASSPSRGSGETQYF. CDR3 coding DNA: TGTGCCAGCAGCCCAAGCAGGGGGTCGGGAGAGACCCAGTACTTC.

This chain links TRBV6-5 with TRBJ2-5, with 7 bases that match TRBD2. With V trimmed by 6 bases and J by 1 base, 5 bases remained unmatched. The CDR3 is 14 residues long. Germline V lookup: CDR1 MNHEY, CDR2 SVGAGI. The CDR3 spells CASSPSGTQETQYF. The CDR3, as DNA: TGTGCCAGCAGCCCCAGCGGGACCCAAGAGACCCAGTACTTC.

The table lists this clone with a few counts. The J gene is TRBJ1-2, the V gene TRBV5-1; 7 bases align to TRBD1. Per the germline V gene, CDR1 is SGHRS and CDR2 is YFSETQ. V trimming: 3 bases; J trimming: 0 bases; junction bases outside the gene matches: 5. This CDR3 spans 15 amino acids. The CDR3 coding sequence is TGCGCCAGCAGCTGGGGGACAGTTGCTAACTATGGCTACACCTTC. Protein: CASSWGTVANYGYTF. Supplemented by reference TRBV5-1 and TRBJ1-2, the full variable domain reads KAGVTQTPRYLIKTRGQQVTLSCSPISGHRSVSWYQQTPGQGLQFLFEYFSETQRNKGNFPGRFSGRQFSNSRSEMNVSTLELGDSALYLCASSWGTVANYGYTFGSGTRLTVV.

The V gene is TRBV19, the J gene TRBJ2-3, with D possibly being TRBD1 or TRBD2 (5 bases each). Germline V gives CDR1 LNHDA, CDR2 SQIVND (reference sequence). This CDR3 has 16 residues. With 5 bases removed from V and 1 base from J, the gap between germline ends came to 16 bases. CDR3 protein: CASSHPRGAGTDTQYF. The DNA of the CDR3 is TGTGCCAGTAGTCACCCCCGAGGGGCCGGCACAGATACGCAGTATTTT.

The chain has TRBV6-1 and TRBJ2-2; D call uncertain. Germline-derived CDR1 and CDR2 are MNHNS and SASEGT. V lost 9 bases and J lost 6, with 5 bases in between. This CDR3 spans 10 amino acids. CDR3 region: CASGPGELFF. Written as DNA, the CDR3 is TGTGCCAGTGGGCCCGGGGAGCTGTTTTTT.

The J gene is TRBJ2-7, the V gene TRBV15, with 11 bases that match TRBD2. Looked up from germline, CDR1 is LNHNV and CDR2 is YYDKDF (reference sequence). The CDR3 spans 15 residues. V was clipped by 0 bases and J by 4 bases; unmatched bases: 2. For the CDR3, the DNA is TGTGCCACCAGCAGAGAACTAGCGGGAGCGTACGAGCAGTACTTC. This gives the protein CATSRELAGAYEQYF. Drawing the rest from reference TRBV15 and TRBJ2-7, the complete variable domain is DAMVIQNPRYQVTQFGKPVTLSCSQTLNHNVMYWYQQKSSQAPKLLFHYYDKDFNNEADTPDNFQSRRPNTSFCFLDIRSPGLGDTAMYLCATSRELAGAYEQYFGPGTRLTVT.

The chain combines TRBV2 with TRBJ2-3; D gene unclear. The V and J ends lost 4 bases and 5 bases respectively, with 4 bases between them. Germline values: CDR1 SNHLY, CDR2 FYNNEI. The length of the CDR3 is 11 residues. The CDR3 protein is CASSGLDTQYF. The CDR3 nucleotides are TGTGCCAGCAGTGGGTTAGATACGCAGTATTTT.

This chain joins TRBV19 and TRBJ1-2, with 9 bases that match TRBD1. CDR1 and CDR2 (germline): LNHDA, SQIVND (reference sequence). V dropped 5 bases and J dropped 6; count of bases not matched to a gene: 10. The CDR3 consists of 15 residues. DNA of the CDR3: TGTGCCAGTAGTCCTCGGGACAGGGTGGGGAATGGCTACACCTTC. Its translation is CASSPRDRVGNGYTF.

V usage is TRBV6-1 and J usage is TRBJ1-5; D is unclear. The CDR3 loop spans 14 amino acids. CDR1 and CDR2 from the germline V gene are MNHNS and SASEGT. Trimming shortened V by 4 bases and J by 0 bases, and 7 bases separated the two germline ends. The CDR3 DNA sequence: TGTGCCAGCAGTGGTCAGAATAGCAATCAGCCCCAGCATTTT. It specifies CASSGQNSNQPQHF.

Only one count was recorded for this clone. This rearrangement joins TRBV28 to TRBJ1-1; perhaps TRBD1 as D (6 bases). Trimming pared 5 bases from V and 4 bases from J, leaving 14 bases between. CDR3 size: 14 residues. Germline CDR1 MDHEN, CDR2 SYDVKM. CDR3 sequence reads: CASSAGRGFTEAFF. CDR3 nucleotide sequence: TGTGCCAGCAGTGCAGGGAGGGGGTTCACTGAAGCTTTCTTT.